Listed below are T cell receptor beta chains from one sample, sequenced in a study of blood T cell repertoires in COVID-19. Using immunoSEQ multiplex PCR, the repertoire was profiled, and TCRdb retains in-frame clones only, with some absent. This repertoire shows more than 400,000 clones, approximately 83% found once; its top ten account for approximately 3.2%. The sequenced sample consisted of peripheral blood. The receptors were sampled from a human donor in a cohort sampled during active COVID-19. The CDR3 runs from the conserved cysteine through the conserved F or W. A D gene is named only where the DNA matches it firmly.

D	V	J	CDR3
NA	TRBV6-5	TRBJ1-1	CASSYSIGTFGGAFF
TRBD2	TRBV7-9	TRBJ2-1	CASSLDLASGREEQFF
NA	TRBV5-8	TRBJ2-7	CASSRHPGSHYEQYF
NA	TRBV6-1	TRBJ1-2	CASSEGARNYGYTF
NA	TRBV7-2	TRBJ2-1	CADSASSYNEQFF
NA	TRBV5-1	TRBJ1-1	CASSSTGTTSEAFF
TRBD2	TRBV5-8	TRBJ2-7	CASRLAGWQYF
TRBD1	TRBV2	TRBJ2-7	CASSIRDRGDEQYF
NA	TRBV7-2	TRBJ1-3	CASSSDRYSGNTIYF
TRBD1	TRBV19	TRBJ1-3	CASSMGQSSGNTIYF
TRBD1	TRBV28	TRBJ2-7	CASSTPGQGTYEQYF
NA	TRBV5-4	TRBJ1-2	CASSSGGVGLSGYTF
NA	TRBV3-1/TRBV3-2	TRBJ2-5	CASSPGGGETQYF
TRBD1	TRBV9	TRBJ1-2	CASSGTGVGYTF
NA	TRBV19	TRBJ1-1	CASSHLGAGPEAFF
TRBD2	TRBV3-1/TRBV3-2	TRBJ2-5	CASSQDGTSGSWQETQYF
TRBD1	TRBV28	TRBJ2-6	CASSSQGAGANVLTF
NA	TRBV20-1	TRBJ2-1	CSASKGSRDNEQFF
TRBD2	TRBV7-3	TRBJ2-5	CASSSPVVGTGGRETQYF
TRBD1	TRBV15	TRBJ1-2	CATSRTGDGYTF